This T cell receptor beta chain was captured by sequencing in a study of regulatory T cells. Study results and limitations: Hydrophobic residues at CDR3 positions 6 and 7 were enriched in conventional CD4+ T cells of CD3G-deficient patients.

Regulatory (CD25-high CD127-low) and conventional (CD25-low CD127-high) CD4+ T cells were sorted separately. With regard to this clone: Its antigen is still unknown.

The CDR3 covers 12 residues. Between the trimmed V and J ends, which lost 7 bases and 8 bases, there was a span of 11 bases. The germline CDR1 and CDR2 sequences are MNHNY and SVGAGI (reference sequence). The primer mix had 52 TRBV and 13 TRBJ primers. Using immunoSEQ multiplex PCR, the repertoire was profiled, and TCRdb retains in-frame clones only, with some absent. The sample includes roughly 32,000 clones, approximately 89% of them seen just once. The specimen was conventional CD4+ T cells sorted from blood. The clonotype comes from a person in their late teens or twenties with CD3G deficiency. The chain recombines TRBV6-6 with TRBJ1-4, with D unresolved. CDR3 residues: CASTGGREKLFF. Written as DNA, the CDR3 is TGTGCCAGCACGGGCGGTCGGGAAAAACTGTTTTTT.